This TCR beta chain was identified in a study of blood T cell repertoires in COVID-19. Trimming left V 1 base short and J 5 bases short, with 14 bases between. The CDR3 spans 15 residues. From germline, CDR1 is SGDLS and CDR2 YYNGEE. Resolution of symptoms, clearance, or two negative PCRs was present in recovered Cohort 3 donors. Authors' methods: Scientists estimated how many nucleated cells there were by amplifying reference gene primers. Sequencing was performed with immunoSEQ multiplex PCR; in TCRdb, only in-frame clones are kept and a portion is missing. From that table come the V and J calls and clone size; the DNA was used to work out D and trimming. Among over 200,000 clones, 70% to 90% were seen once, and the ten largest hold 1.2%.

Sequenced input: PBMCs or T cells enriched from blood (not recorded which). The V call is TRBV9, the J call TRBJ2-3; D possibly corresponds to TRBD2 (6 bases). This clonotype was obtained from a young man who had recovered from COVID-19. CDR3 loop: CASSVLTGEGDTQYF. The CDR3 bases are TGTGCCAGCAGCGTACTAACGGGAGAGGGAGATACGCAGTATTTT.